Listed below are T cell receptor beta chains from one sample, sequenced in a study of beta chain features in type 1 diabetes. Measured with immunoSEQ multiplex PCR; TCRdb has only the in-frame clones, and not every one. The table lists about half a million clones, about 32% of them singletons. The specimen sequenced was naive CD4+ T cells from blood. Receptors were obtained from a young man in good health. Each CDR3 is given with its conserved first and last residue.

TRBV4-1,TRBJ2-1,14,CASSRVQGFNEQFF
TRBV5-1,TRBJ1-1,15,CASSLNSRLSTEAFF
TRBV4-3,TRBJ1-4,16,CASSQDSRGDNEKLFF
TRBV2,TRBJ1-1,13,CASSAGPSTEAFF
TRBV21-1,TRBJ2-1,16,CASSNLVAADYNEQFF
TRBV5-6,TRBJ2-2,12,CASSVVNGELFF
TRBV7-2,TRBJ2-4,15,CASSTPRLAENIQYF
TRBV30,TRBJ1-1,13,CAWSATGVGHAFF
TRBV10-3,TRBJ2-7,13,CAIGLRSSYEQYF
TRBV30,TRBJ2-5,15,CAWNPLEETGETQYF
TRBV9,TRBJ2-3,18,CASSPGTSGMRYTDTQYF
TRBV7-9,TRBJ2-1,15,CASSLRGSEDNEQFF
TRBV18,TRBJ2-1,11,CASSPTGEQFF
TRBV4-2,TRBJ2-7,16,CASSQEGTGLIYEQYF
TRBV29-1,TRBJ1-1,12,CSGGLQGTEAFF
TRBV28,TRBJ2-1,14,CASSLSGSTNEQFF
TRBV7-8,TRBJ2-3,14,CASSLVGDINTQYF
TRBV4-3,TRBJ2-1,16,CASSQIQGSGYNEQFF
TRBV10-3,TRBJ2-7,13,CAISDGAGGEQYF
TRBV28,TRBJ2-3,14,CASSLAYGADTQYF
TRBV21-1,TRBJ1-2,12,CASSTREYGYTF
TRBV2,TRBJ2-3,13,CASSEGPSYTQYF
TRBV28,TRBJ2-7,16,CASSFPLRRGRHEQYF
TRBV11-1,TRBJ2-6,14,CASSLGVGANVLTF
TRBV30,TRBJ2-5,13,CAWSARAGETQYF
TRBV18,TRBJ2-3,16,CASSPRRGSGTDTQYF
TRBV30,TRBJ2-7,12,CAWTKSSYEQYF
TRBV7-3,TRBJ2-2,15,CASSLMGAVAGELFF
TRBV25-1,TRBJ2-7,14,CASSGGIWKPEQYF
TRBV29-1,TRBJ1-1,14,CSVESAGGWTEAFF
TRBV4-2,TRBJ2-1,13,CASSQGTRDEQFF
TRBV13,TRBJ1-1,14,CASSSYDGNRRAFF
TRBV7-2,TRBJ2-7,14,CASSSQVGGYEQYF
TRBV23-1,TRBJ2-1,17,CASKTANPHLPHNEQFF
TRBV30,TRBJ2-5,13,CAWSASRVQTQYF
TRBV16,TRBJ2-7,17,CASSQSGGQASSYEQYF
TRBV5-5,TRBJ2-3,16,CASSPVGTVVVDTQYF
TRBV5-1,TRBJ2-7,14,CASSLIGTYDEQYF
TRBV21-1,TRBJ1-4,13,CASRRATNEKLFF
TRBV7-9,TRBJ2-2,14,CASKTLMNTGELFF